This TCR beta chain emerged from a study of blood T cell repertoires in COVID-19. Turning to the study itself: The analysed material was cDNA or gDNA that came from T cells, B-cell-depleted T cells, or PBMCs.

This clone was picked up one time. Sequencing used immunoSEQ multiplex PCR; TCRdb keeps in-frame clones, though not all of them. The sample consists of about 260,000 clones, around 84% of them appearing once. The CDR3 consists of 14 residues. From germline, CDR1 is SGHDT and CDR2 YYEEEE. Trimming took off 4 bases at V and 1 base at J, with 12 bases between the two ends. Sequences were obtained from peripheral blood. V usage is TRBV5-6 and J usage is TRBJ2-7, with D perhaps matching TRBD2 (6 bases). The receptor was derived from a man aged 55-75 years with acute or convalescent COVID-19. CDR3 coding DNA: TGTGCCAGCAGCCCTGGGGCGGGGTCCTACGAGCAGTACTTC. It translates to CASSPGAGSYEQYF. The full variable domain, its missing parts supplied by reference TRBV5-6 and TRBJ2-7, is DAGVTQSPTHLIKTRGQQVTLRCSPKSGHDTVSWYQQALGQGPQFIFQYYEEEERQRGNFPDRFSGHQFPNYSSELNVNALLLGDSALYLCASSPGAGSYEQYFGPGTRLTVT.